These 7 T cell receptor beta chains came from one sample sequenced in a study of blood T cell repertoires in COVID-19. Some clones are missing from TCRdb's copy, which holds only in-frame ones; the method was immunoSEQ multiplex PCR. The data contain fewer than 350,000 clones, roughly nine tenths of them singletons. The source material was PBMCs or T cells enriched from blood (not recorded which). Receptor source: a middle-aged woman who had recovered from COVID-19.

The rearrangement uses TRBV7-9 and TRBJ2-1, with 7 positions matching TRBD2. With V trimmed by 0 bases and J by 6 bases, 11 bases remained unmatched. CDR1 and CDR2 (germline): SEHNR, FQNEAQ (reference sequence). The CDR3 covers 17 residues. CDR3 amino acids: CASSLAPRGSRANEQFF. The CDR3 DNA sequence: TGTGCCAGCAGCTTAGCCCCTCGCGGGAGTAGGGCCAATGAGCAGTTCTTC.

This rearrangement joins TRBV7-9 to TRBJ1-4, with unresolved D. The CDR3 is 15 residues long. Germline V lookup: CDR1 SEHNR, CDR2 FQNEAQ (reference sequence). Trimming removed 1 base at V and 7 bases at J, with 13 bases between. CDR3 nucleotides: TGTGCCAGCAGCTTAGACCCGGGAGTAGGTGAAAAACTGTTTTTT. Protein product: CASSLDPGVGEKLFF.

The chain joins TRBV9 to TRBJ2-1; 10 bases agree with TRBD2. The CDR3 covers 13 residues. The trim removed 3 bases at V and 7 bases at J, leaving 1 base unmatched. Germline V lookup: CDR1 SGDLS, CDR2 YYNGEE. In DNA form, the CDR3 reads TGTGCCAGCAGCGCGACTAGCGGGAATGAGCAGTTCTTC. It is translated as CASSATSGNEQFF.

The genes are TRBV27 and TRBJ2-5, with 10 bases fitting TRBD2. Germline assignment: CDR1 MNHEY and CDR2 SMNVEV (reference sequence). The CDR3 covers 15 residues. V was pared by 6 bases and J by 9 bases, with 13 bases of the junction left unmatched. The CDR3 region has the DNA TGTGCCAGCAGGAGCCGGACTAGCGGCCACCCTCCCCAGTACTTC. Translated: CASRSRTSGHPPQYF.

This clone has a count of ten or more. This chain joins TRBV10-1 and TRBJ2-7; TRBD1 aligns across 10 bases. Germline V gene lookup returns CDR1 WNHNN and CDR2 SYGVQD (reference sequence). The CDR3 contains 17 residues. J lost 3 bases, V lost 4 bases, and 12 bases had no gene match. The CDR3 bases are TGCGCCAGCAGTGCGACTTCTGACAGGGGGCTCGTCTACGAGCAGTACTTC. Amino acid sequence: CASSATSDRGLVYEQYF.

J is TRBJ1-6 and V is TRBV27; tentatively, D is TRBD1 (6 bases). The CDR3 sequence is 15 residues long. V was cut by 3 bases and J by 4 bases, with 10 bases left in between. In germline, CDR1 is MNHEY, CDR2 SMNVEV (reference sequence). CDR3 amino acids: CASSFRQGYNSPLHF. The CDR3 DNA reads as TGTGCCAGCAGTTTCCGCCAGGGGTATAATTCACCCCTCCACTTT.

This sequence joins TRBV28 and TRBJ1-1; D may be TRBD1 (6 bases). This CDR3 spans 14 amino acids. The germline V and J ends were trimmed by 8 bases and 2 bases, with 15 bases remaining between them. The V gene's germline CDR1 is MDHEN and CDR2 SYDVKM. CDR3: CASGLAGANTEAFF. For the CDR3, the DNA is TGTGCCAGCGGGTTGGCAGGGGCTAACACTGAAGCTTTCTTT.